The T cell receptor beta chain under discussion was sequenced for a study of graft-versus-host responses after intestinal transplantation. Turning to the study itself: The recipients all started with anti-thymocyte globulin induction and then took tacrolimus and steroids for 3 to 4 years.

Study outcomes and limitations: Clonal ratios of graft-versus-host to host-versus-graft in allografts were high for patients exhibiting graft-donor T cell macrochimerism.

Concerning this clone itself: Its antigen remains unidentified.

This CDR3 has 15 amino acids. The J segment lost 5 bases and the V segment lost 3 bases, leaving 7 bases of the junction unmatched. The germline gives CDR1 SGHVS, CDR2 FQNEAQ. TCRdb keeps only in-frame clones here, not all; method: immunoSEQ multiplex PCR. The sample has about 110,000 clones, roughly nine tenths seen once. The chain links TRBV7-8 to TRBJ2-5; 9 nucleotides agree with TRBD2. The sample in question was unstimulated CD4+ T cells sorted from spleen or lymph node cells, obtained before transplant. This clonotype was sampled from a human donor who was the organ donor for an intestinal transplant. The CDR3 coding sequence is TGTGCCAGCAGCTTTATAGCGGGAGTGGTGGAGACCCAGTACTTC. Translated: CASSFIAGVVETQYF.